These T cell receptor beta chains were read from a single sample in a study of blood T cell repertoires in COVID-19. Profiling relied on immunoSEQ multiplex PCR, and the TCRdb table lists in-frame clones only, not all of them. Counted here are around 140,000 clones, 88% occurring once; the ten biggest clones make up roughly 1.9%. Material: peripheral blood. These receptors all stem from a man between 70 and 80 years old with acute or convalescent COVID-19. Both conserved end residues are part of each CDR3. A D gene is named only where the DNA matches it firmly. Expanded clones are given a class, and other clones once, few, many or no size at all.

J,size,V,D,CDR3,DNA
TRBJ2-1,-,TRBV6-6,TRBD1,CASILGQGVPNEQFF,TGTGCCAGCATATTGGGGCAGGGGGTACCCAATGAGCAGTTCTTC
TRBJ1-5,-,TRBV10-2,-,CASSEWQGNQPQHF,TGCGCCAGCAGTGAGTGGCAGGGCAATCAGCCCCAGCATTTT
TRBJ1-6,-,TRBV18,TRBD1,CASSSGQLNSPLHF,TGTGCCAGCTCATCGGGACAGCTCAATTCACCCCTCCACTTT
TRBJ2-7,few,TRBV6-5,-,CASRKLRDNSYEQYF,TGTGCCAGCAGAAAACTCCGGGACAACTCCTACGAGCAGTACTTC
TRBJ1-1,-,TRBV5-6,-,CASSHLVQGSLPMNTEAFF,TGTGCCAGCAGCCACCTAGTACAGGGATCCCTCCCCATGAACACTGAAGCTTTCTTT
TRBJ2-7,-,TRBV18,TRBD1,CASSPGQGTYEQYF,TGTGCCAGCTCACCGGGACAGGGGACCTACGAGCAGTACTTC
TRBJ1-5,-,TRBV6-6,TRBD1,CASTVGGQVNQPQHF,TGTGCCAGCACGGTTGGGGGACAGGTTAATCAGCCCCAGCATTTT
TRBJ1-4,-,TRBV2,TRBD1,CASRYRGLDNEKLFF,TGTGCCAGCAGATACAGGGGGCTGGATAATGAAAAACTGTTTTTT
TRBJ1-2,-,TRBV18,TRBD1,CASSPDRGGGGYTF,TGTGCCAGCTCGCCGGACAGGGGAGGTGGTGGCTACACCTTC
TRBJ1-5,-,TRBV24-1,-,CATSKAGGGQPQHF,TGTGCCACCTCCAAAGCGGGGGGAGGTCAGCCCCAGCATTTT
TRBJ2-7,-,TRBV10-1,TRBD1,CASSRTGLREQYF,TGCGCCAGCAGCCGGACAGGGCTGCGGGAGCAGTACTTC
TRBJ2-2,-,TRBV28,TRBD2,CASGSGSPNTGELFF,TGTGCCAGCGGTAGCGGGAGCCCGAACACCGGGGAGCTGTTTTTT
TRBJ1-3,-,TRBV5-1,-,CASSFDSSGNTIYF,TGCGCCAGCAGCTTTGATAGCTCTGGAAACACCATATATTTT
TRBJ1-2,-,TRBV7-9,TRBD1,CASSLGGTGTGYTF,TGTGCCAGCAGCTTAGGAGGGACAGGGACTGGCTACACCTTC
TRBJ1-5,-,TRBV7-9,-,CASSQQGSNQPQHF,TGTGCCAGCAGCCAACAGGGAAGCAATCAGCCCCAGCATTTT
TRBJ1-2,-,TRBV2,-,CASSDPLTGPDGYGYTF,TGTGCCAGCAGTGATCCCTTGACAGGCCCAGATGGGTATGGCTACACCTTC
TRBJ1-2,-,TRBV24-1,TRBD1,CATSDPMTGSGGYTF,TGTGCCACCAGTGACCCTATGACAGGGAGCGGTGGCTACACCTTC
TRBJ2-7,-,TRBV29-1,-,CSVRTPGPSYEQYF,TGCAGCGTTCGGACTCCCGGCCCCTCCTACGAGCAGTACTTC
TRBJ2-3,-,TRBV13,TRBD2,CASSPGGLAEDTQYF,TGTGCCAGCAGTCCCGGGGGACTAGCGGAAGATACGCAGTATTTT
TRBJ1-1,-,TRBV12-5,-,CASGLVTVNTEAFF,TGTGCTAGTGGTTTGGTAACAGTGAACACTGAAGCTTTCTTT
TRBJ1-1,-,TRBV3-1/TRBV3-2,-,CASSQSSRAYTEAFF,TGTGCCAGCAGCCAATCATCCAGGGCCTACACTGAAGCTTTCTTT
TRBJ2-3,-,TRBV6-4,TRBD2,CASSATSGGATDTQYF,TGTGCCAGCAGCGCCACTAGCGGGGGGGCGACAGATACGCAGTATTTT
TRBJ1-1,-,TRBV4-1,TRBD1,CASSHPGQGRTEAFF,TGCGCCAGCAGCCACCCAGGACAGGGAAGGACTGAAGCTTTCTTT
TRBJ2-1,few,TRBV6-4,-,CASSPEGGNEQFF,TGTGCCAGCAGTCCTGAGGGAGGCAATGAGCAGTTCTTC
TRBJ2-4,-,TRBV5-1,-,CASSGGDFLGIQYF,TGCGCCAGCAGCGGCGGGGACTTTTTGGGCATTCAGTACTTC
TRBJ1-5,few,TRBV2,TRBD1,CASSGGTANQPQHF,TGTGCCAGCAGTGGCGGGACAGCCAATCAGCCCCAGCATTTT
TRBJ1-3,-,TRBV3-1/TRBV3-2,-,CASSQAVPGNTIYF,TGTGCCAGCAGCCAGGCCGTACCTGGAAACACCATATATTTT
TRBJ2-7,-,TRBV5-1,-,CASRSDSYEQYF,TGCGCCAGCAGATCTGACAGCTACGAGCAGTACTTC
TRBJ2-2,-,TRBV29-1,-,CSVLAGAGFTGELFF,TGCAGCGTTTTGGCCGGAGCAGGGTTCACCGGGGAGCTGTTTTTT
TRBJ1-5,few,TRBV18,TRBD1,CASSPGGMGNQPQHF,TGTGCCAGCTCGCCAGGGGGGATGGGCAATCAGCCCCAGCATTTT
TRBJ2-3,-,TRBV7-9,TRBD1,CASSSGQGADTQYF,TGTGCCAGCAGCTCGGGACAGGGCGCAGATACGCAGTATTTT
TRBJ1-2,-,TRBV2,TRBD1,CASSRTGPDGYTF,TGTGCCAGCAGTAGGACAGGGCCAGACGGCTACACCTTC
TRBJ2-5,-,TRBV5-6,TRBD2,CASSLWIGAGGRETQYF,TGTGCCAGCAGCTTGTGGATTGGAGCGGGGGGCCGGGAGACCCAGTACTTC
TRBJ2-3,-,TRBV18,TRBD2,CASSSRPGLAEGDTQYF,TGTGCCAGCTCATCCCGGCCGGGACTAGCGGAAGGAGATACGCAGTATTTT
TRBJ1-6,-,TRBV5-1,-,CASRPGQSSYNSPLHF,TGCGCCAGCAGACCTGGACAGAGCTCCTATAATTCACCCCTCCACTTT
TRBJ1-4,-,TRBV9,TRBD1,CASSAQGRGQNEKLFF,TGTGCCAGCAGCGCCCAAGGAAGGGGGCAGAATGAAAAACTGTTTTTT
TRBJ1-2,-,TRBV29-1,-,CSVLGLNYGYTF,TGCAGCGTTTTGGGCCTTAACTATGGCTACACCTTC
TRBJ1-2,-,TRBV28,-,CASSWGQSYGYTF,TGTGCCAGCAGTTGGGGACAAAGCTATGGCTACACCTTC
TRBJ1-6,-,TRBV21-1,-,CASREPGQGITNSPLHF,TGTGCCAGCAGGGAACCGGGACAGGGGATCACTAATTCACCCCTCCACTTT
TRBJ1-4,-,TRBV30,-,CAWSSGQGEKLFF,TGTGCCTGGAGTTCCGGGCAGGGGGAAAAACTGTTTTTT
TRBJ2-1,-,TRBV10-1,TRBD1,CASASGQGFHNEQFF,TGCGCCAGCGCCTCGGGACAGGGGTTCCACAATGAGCAGTTCTTC
TRBJ2-3,-,TRBV28,-,CASSISGVDTQYF,TGTGCCAGCAGCATAAGCGGAGTTGATACGCAGTATTTT
TRBJ2-1,-,TRBV9,-,CASRASGSPYNEQFF,TGTGCCAGCAGGGCTTCGGGGTCCCCCTACAATGAGCAGTTCTTC
TRBJ1-5,few,TRBV2,-,CASSGAMLRDYNQPQHF,TGTGCCAGCAGTGGGGCCATGCTTCGCGACTACAATCAGCCCCAGCATTTT
TRBJ2-1,-,TRBV6-5,-,CASSYSNGGNEQFF,TGTGCCAGCAGTTACTCGAACGGGGGCAATGAGCAGTTCTTC
TRBJ2-5,-,TRBV18,TRBD2,CASSPRGGVETQYF,TGTGCCAGCTCACCCCGGGGAGGGGTAGAGACCCAGTACTTC
TRBJ1-5,-,TRBV18,-,CASSPGHNNQPQHF,TGTGCCAGCTCACCAGGACATAACAATCAGCCCCAGCATTTT
TRBJ1-1,few,TRBV6-5,-,CASSYRGNTEAFF,TGTGCCAGCAGTTACAGGGGGAACACTGAAGCTTTCTTT
TRBJ2-5,-,TRBV5-6,-,CASSWGGETQYF,TGTGCCAGCAGCTGGGGGGGCGAGACCCAGTACTTC
TRBJ1-5,-,TRBV10-1,TRBD1,CASRDPRDRVQPSNQPQHF,TGCGCCAGCAGGGATCCCCGGGACAGGGTCCAACCTAGCAATCAGCCCCAGCATTTT
TRBJ2-5,-,TRBV4-1,-,CASSRRGGVSQETQYF,TGCGCCAGCAGCCGTCGTGGAGGAGTGTCCCAGGAGACCCAGTACTTC
TRBJ1-1,-,TRBV16,TRBD1,CASSHGTALNTEAFF,TGTGCCAGCAGCCACGGGACAGCATTGAACACTGAAGCTTTCTTT
TRBJ1-2,-,TRBV6-5,TRBD1,CASSWTGADGYTF,TGTGCCAGCAGTTGGACAGGAGCCGATGGCTACACCTTC